The 18 T cell receptor beta chains below were found in one sample sequenced in a study of blood T cell repertoires in COVID-19 (dated by TCRdb to 2018 to 2020). The method was the immunoSEQ multiplex PCR assay. TCRdb obtained this table from immuneACCESS and retained in-frame rearrangements with V and J assigned. These tables miss some clones; where compared with another copy, unresolved V genes account for less than half of the shortfall, and the remainder is unexplained. In all, the sample holds about 270,000 clones, and about 87% of those were seen once. The ten biggest clones cover roughly 3.9% of the sample. The sample comprised PBMCs or T cells enriched from blood (not recorded which). The receptors derive from a woman between 25 and 40 years old with acute COVID-19.

The gene calls are TRBV7-8 and TRBJ1-6; 9 bases are a match to TRBD1. The V gene's germline CDR1 is SGHVS and CDR2 FQNEAQ. This CDR3 comprises 16 residues. After removal of 1 base from V and 11 bases from J, the junction contained 9 bases not matched to a gene. CDR3 nucleotide sequence: TGTGCCAGCAGCTTAGATCGGACAGGGGCGGGAGCACCCCTCCACTTT. This gives the protein CASSLDRTGAGAPLHF.

The rearrangement uses TRBV5-4 and TRBJ1-4; TRBD1 might be the D (6 bases). The CDR3 is 15 amino acids. Germline lookup yields CDR1 SGHNT and CDR2 YYREEE (reference sequence). The V end lost 4 bases, the J end lost 5 bases, and 15 bases lay between the germline ends. The CDR3 nucleotides are TGTGCCAGCAGCAGACCTGGACAGCAGAATGAAAAACTGTTTTTT. Translated, it gives CASSRPGQQNEKLFF.

This chain links TRBV5-6 with TRBJ2-1; no clear D. Germline V lookup: CDR1 SGHDT, CDR2 YYEEEE. This CDR3 contains 14 residues. The germline V and J ends were trimmed by 1 base and 4 bases, with 9 bases remaining between them. The CDR3 region is CASSLPVAYNEQFF. As DNA, the CDR3 is TGTGCCAGCAGCTTGCCCGTGGCTTACAATGAGCAGTTCTTC.

V usage is TRBV7-8 and J usage is TRBJ2-2; TRBD2 might be the D (6 bases). Trimming stripped 0 bases from V and 5 bases from J, with 16 bases between. Germline assignment: CDR1 SGHVS and CDR2 FQNEAQ. The CDR3 contains 17 residues. CDR3 amino acids: CASSLALAGGGTGELFF. For the CDR3, the DNA is TGTGCCAGCAGCTTAGCCCTAGCTGGAGGAGGGACCGGGGAGCTGTTTTTT.

The CDR3 region has the DNA TGCAGCGTTGGGGGGGGACTAGCGGGAGACGAGCAGTACTTC. The encoded protein is CSVGGGLAGDEQYF. This chain joins TRBV29-1 and TRBJ2-7; TRBD2 matches 14 bases. The CDR3 loop spans 14 amino acids. Germline values: CDR1 SQVTM, CDR2 ANQGSEA. Losses at the gene ends were 4 bases for V and 5 bases for J; bases not matched to a gene: 4.

The gene calls are TRBV6-5 and TRBJ2-3; D might be TRBD1 (6 bases). The V gene's germline CDR1 is MNHEY and CDR2 SVGAGI. The CDR3 spans 16 residues. With 2 bases removed from V and 2 bases from J, the gap between germline ends came to 14 bases. The CDR3 spells CASSYGAGAYTDTQYF. The DNA for the CDR3 is TGTGCCAGCAGTTACGGGGCAGGGGCCTACACAGATACGCAGTATTTT.

J is TRBJ2-2 and V is TRBV9; perhaps TRBD1 as D (6 bases). CDR1 and CDR2 (germline): SGDLS, YYNGEE. This CDR3 is built from 18 residues. Deletions cut 0 bases from V and 0 bases from J, with 15 bases between. This CDR3 is CASSVVTKDRANTGELFF. CDR3 DNA: TGTGCCAGCAGCGTAGTTACTAAGGACAGAGCGAACACCGGGGAGCTGTTTTTT.

The rearrangement links TRBV28 to TRBJ2-7, with 13 bases lining up with TRBD2. This CDR3 comprises 15 residues. CDR1 MDHEN and CDR2 SYDVKM come from the germline V gene. V gave up 6 bases and J gave up 6 bases; unmatched junction bases: 8. The CDR3 DNA sequence: TGTGCCAGCAGCCCTCCGGGACTAGCGGGAAGCGAGCAGTACTTC. Translated: CASSPPGLAGSEQYF.

This chain connects TRBV5-1 to TRBJ2-1, with 9 nucleotides matching TRBD2. This CDR3 has 15 residues. CDR1 is SGHRS and CDR2 is YFSETQ in the germline V gene. Trimming took 4 bases from V and 8 from J; bases not matched to a gene: 10. CDR3 residues: CASSVLSGSRYEQFF. CDR3 nucleotide sequence: TGCGCCAGCAGCGTACTTAGCGGGAGTCGTTATGAGCAGTTCTTC.

The V and J genes are TRBV27 and TRBJ2-7; TRBD2 matches at 8 bases. In germline, CDR1 is MNHEY, CDR2 SMNVEV (reference sequence). The CDR3 runs to 15 residues. The V gene end was trimmed by 5 bases and the J gene end by 4 bases; junction bases not matched to a gene: 10. The CDR3, as DNA: TGTGCCAGCAGTGGCGGGGGGCCCCGAGTGTACGAGCAGTACTTC. It is translated as CASSGGGPRVYEQYF.

V and J are TRBV9 and TRBJ2-7, with 8 bases aligning to TRBD2. V trimming: 4 bases; J trimming: 7 bases; junction bases outside the gene matches: 7. CDR3 length: 13 amino acids. CDR1 and CDR2 (germline): SGDLS, YYNGEE. As DNA, the CDR3 is TGTGCCAGCAGCTCAGGGACTAGTAATGAGCAGTACTTC. Its protein product is CASSSGTSNEQYF.

The chain employs TRBV27 and TRBJ2-5, with 8 bases that match TRBD2. Germline-derived CDR1 and CDR2 are MNHEY and SMNVEV (reference sequence). The CDR3 length is 14 residues. The trim removed 6 bases at V and 2 bases at J, leaving 5 bases unmatched. In DNA form, the CDR3 reads TGTGCCAGCAGCGCAAGCGGGAGTCAAGAGACCCAGTACTTC. Protein: CASSASGSQETQYF.

The chain recombines TRBV6-4 with TRBJ2-2, with D perhaps TRBD2 (5 bases). This CDR3 is built from 15 residues. From germline, CDR1 is MRHNA and CDR2 SNTAGT. Trimming removed 2 bases at V and 0 bases at J, with 7 bases between. CDR3 nucleotide sequence: TGTGCCAGCAGTGACACCGGGACGAACACCGGGGAGCTGTTTTTT. Translating gives CASSDTGTNTGELFF.

In nucleotides, the CDR3 is TGTGCCAGCAGCTTGCCAGGACAGGACAACACCGGGGAGCTGTTTTTT. Its protein is CASSLPGQDNTGELFF. V is TRBV7-3 and J is TRBJ2-2; TRBD1 matches at 7 bases. The CDR3 totals 16 residues. Germline V CDR1 and CDR2: SGHTA, FQGTGA. V shed 3 bases, J shed 2 bases, and the junction held 6 bases outside the gene matches.

The rearrangement links TRBV28 to TRBJ1-1, with TRBD1 matching 8 bases. Germline V gene sequence: CDR1 MDHEN, CDR2 SYDVKM. Trimming cost V 7 bases and J 3 bases; bases outside gene matches: 10. CDR3 length equals 15 residues. This CDR3 reads CASTDGQGSDTEAFF. CDR3 DNA sequence: TGTGCCAGCACCGACGGACAGGGATCGGACACTGAAGCTTTCTTT.

The CDR3 loop reads CASSDRSTGELFF. The CDR3 coding sequence is TGTGCCAGCAGTGACAGGAGCACCGGGGAGCTGTTTTTT. This rearrangement joins TRBV6-4 to TRBJ2-2; D remains unclear. Trimming removed 2 bases from V and 4 bases from J, with 5 bases in between. Germline V gene data show CDR1 as MRHNA and CDR2 as SNTAGT. CDR3 length equals 13 residues.

The J gene is TRBJ2-1, the V gene TRBV19; 7 bases are shared with TRBD1. The V and J ends lost 6 bases and 2 bases, in that order; junction bases with no gene match: 7. Per the germline V gene, CDR1 is LNHDA and CDR2 is SQIVND (reference sequence). The CDR3 is 15 residues long. As DNA, the CDR3 is TGTGCCAGTAGGAGGATGGGACAGACCTACAATGAGCAGTTCTTC. Its protein is CASRRMGQTYNEQFF.

This clone has just a few counts. The chain has TRBV11-2 and TRBJ2-7; D is perhaps TRBD1 (6 bases). V was pared by 5 bases and J by 7 bases, with 9 bases between. This CDR3 comprises 11 residues. CDR1 and CDR2 (germline): SGHAT, FQNNGV. The CDR3 coding sequence is TGTGCCAGCAGCCAAAGGGGGGAGCAGTACTTC. Its translation: CASSQRGEQYF.